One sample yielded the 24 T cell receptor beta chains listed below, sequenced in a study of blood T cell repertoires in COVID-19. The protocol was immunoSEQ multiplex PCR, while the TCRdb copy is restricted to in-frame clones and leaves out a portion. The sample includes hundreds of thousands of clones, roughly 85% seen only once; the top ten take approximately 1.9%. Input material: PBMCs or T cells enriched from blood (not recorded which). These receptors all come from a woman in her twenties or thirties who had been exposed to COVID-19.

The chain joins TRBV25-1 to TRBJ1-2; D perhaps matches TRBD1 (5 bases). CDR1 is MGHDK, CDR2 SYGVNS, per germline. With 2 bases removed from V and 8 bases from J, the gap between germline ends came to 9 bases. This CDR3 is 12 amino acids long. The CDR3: CASSEPGNGYTF. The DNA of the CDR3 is TGTGCCAGCAGTGAACCAGGGAACGGCTACACCTTC.

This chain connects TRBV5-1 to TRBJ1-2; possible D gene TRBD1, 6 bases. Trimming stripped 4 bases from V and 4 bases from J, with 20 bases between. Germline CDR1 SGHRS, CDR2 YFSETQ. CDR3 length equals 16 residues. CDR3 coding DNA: TGCGCCAGCAGCCCCTCGGGGGGACAAGGAAGCTATGGCTACACCTTC. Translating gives CASSPSGGQGSYGYTF.

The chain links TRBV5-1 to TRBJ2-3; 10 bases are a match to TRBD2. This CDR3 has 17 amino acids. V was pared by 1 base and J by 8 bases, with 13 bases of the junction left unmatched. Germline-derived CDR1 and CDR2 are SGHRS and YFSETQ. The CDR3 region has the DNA TGCGCCAGCAGCTTGTCAAGCGGGAGGGGACAACTGAGTACGCAGTATTTT. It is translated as CASSLSSGRGQLSTQYF.

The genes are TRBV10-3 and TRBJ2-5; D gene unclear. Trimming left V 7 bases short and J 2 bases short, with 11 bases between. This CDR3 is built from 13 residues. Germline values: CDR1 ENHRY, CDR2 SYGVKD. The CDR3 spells CAIKSPVQETQYF. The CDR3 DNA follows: TGTGCCATCAAATCCCCAGTTCAAGAGACCCAGTACTTC.

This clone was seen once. The CDR3 spells CASSTQGYIGYEQYF. CDR3 sequence (DNA): TGTGCCAGCAGTACACAGGGTTATATCGGCTACGAGCAGTACTTC. The chain uses TRBV28 and TRBJ2-7; D possibly corresponds to TRBD1 (6 bases). CDR1 is MDHEN and CDR2 is SYDVKM in the germline V gene. V gave up 5 bases and J gave up 3 bases, with 17 bases separating them. This CDR3 has 15 residues.

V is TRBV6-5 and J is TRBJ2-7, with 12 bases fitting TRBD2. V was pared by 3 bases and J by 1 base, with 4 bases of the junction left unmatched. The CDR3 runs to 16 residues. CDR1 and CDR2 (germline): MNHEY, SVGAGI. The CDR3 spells CASSYTSGRFSYEQYF. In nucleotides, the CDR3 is TGTGCCAGCAGTTATACTAGCGGGAGGTTTTCCTACGAGCAGTACTTC.

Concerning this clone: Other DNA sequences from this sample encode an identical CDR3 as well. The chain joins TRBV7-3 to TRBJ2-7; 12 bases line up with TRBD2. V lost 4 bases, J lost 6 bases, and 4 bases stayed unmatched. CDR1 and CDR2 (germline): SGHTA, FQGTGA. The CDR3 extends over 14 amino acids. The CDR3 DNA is TGTGCCAGCAGCTCCGGGACTAGCGGGTCCGAGCAGTACTTC. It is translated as CASSSGTSGSEQYF.

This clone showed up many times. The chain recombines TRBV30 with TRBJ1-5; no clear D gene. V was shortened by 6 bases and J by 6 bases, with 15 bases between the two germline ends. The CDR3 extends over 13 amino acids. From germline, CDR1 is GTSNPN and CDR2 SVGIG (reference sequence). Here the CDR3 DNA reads TGTGCCTGCTCCACGGGAGGGCCTCAGCCCCAGCATTTT. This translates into CACSTGGPQPQHF.

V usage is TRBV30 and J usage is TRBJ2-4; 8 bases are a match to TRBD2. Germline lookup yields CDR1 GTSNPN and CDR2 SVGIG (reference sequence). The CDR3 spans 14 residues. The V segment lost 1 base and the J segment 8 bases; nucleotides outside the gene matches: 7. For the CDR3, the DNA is TGTGCCTGGAGTGGGGAGGGACTAGGGTACATTCAGTACTTC. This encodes CAWSGEGLGYIQYF. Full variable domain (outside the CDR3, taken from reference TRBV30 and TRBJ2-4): SQTIHQWPATLVQPVGSPLSLECTVEGTSNPNLYWYRQAAGRGLQLLFYSVGIGQISSEVPQNLSASRPQDRQFILSSKKLLLSDSGFYLCAWSGEGLGYIQYFGAGTRLSVL.

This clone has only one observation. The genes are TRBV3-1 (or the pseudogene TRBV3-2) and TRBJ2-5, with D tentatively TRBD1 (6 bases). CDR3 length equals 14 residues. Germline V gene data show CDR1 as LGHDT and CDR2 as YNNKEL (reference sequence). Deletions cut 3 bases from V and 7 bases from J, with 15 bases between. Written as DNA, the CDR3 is TGTGCCAGCAGCCAGGGTAGGGGGTCGACGACCCAGTACTTC. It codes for CASSQGRGSTTQYF.

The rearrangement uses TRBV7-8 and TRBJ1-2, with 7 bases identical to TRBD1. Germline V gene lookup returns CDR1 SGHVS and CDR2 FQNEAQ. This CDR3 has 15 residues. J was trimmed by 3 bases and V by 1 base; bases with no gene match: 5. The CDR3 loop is CASSLEPGGDYGYTF. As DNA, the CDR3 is TGTGCCAGCAGCTTAGAACCAGGGGGTGACTATGGCTACACCTTC.

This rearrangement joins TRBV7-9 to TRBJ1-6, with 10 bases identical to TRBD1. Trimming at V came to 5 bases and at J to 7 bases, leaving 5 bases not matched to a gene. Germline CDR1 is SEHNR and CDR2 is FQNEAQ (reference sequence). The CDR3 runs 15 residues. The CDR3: CASSDPGQGNSPLHF. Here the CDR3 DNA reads TGTGCCAGCAGCGATCCGGGACAGGGGAATTCACCCCTCCACTTT.

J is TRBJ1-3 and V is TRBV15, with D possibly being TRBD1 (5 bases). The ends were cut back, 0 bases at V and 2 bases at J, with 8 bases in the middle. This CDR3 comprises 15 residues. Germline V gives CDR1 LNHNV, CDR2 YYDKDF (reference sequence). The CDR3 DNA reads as TGTGCCACCAGCAGAGATAAGGGGACTGGAAACACCATATATTTT. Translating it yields CATSRDKGTGNTIYF. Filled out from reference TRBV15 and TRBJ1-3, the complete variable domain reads DAMVIQNPRYQVTQFGKPVTLSCSQTLNHNVMYWYQQKSSQAPKLLFHYYDKDFNNEADTPDNFQSRRPNTSFCFLDIRSPGLGDTAMYLCATSRDKGTGNTIYFGEGSWLTVV.

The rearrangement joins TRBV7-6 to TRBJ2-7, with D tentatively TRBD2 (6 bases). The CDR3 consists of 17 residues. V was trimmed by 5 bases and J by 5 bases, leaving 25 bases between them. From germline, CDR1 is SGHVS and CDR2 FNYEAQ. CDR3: CASSKGHEYREPHEQYF. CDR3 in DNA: TGTGCCAGCAGCAAGGGGCACGAGTACCGGGAGCCTCACGAGCAGTACTTC.

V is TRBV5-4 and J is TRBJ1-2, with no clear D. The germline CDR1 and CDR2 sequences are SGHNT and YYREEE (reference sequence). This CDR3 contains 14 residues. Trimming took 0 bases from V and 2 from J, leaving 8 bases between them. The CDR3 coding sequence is TGTGCCAGCAGCTTGGGACAAGAGAACTATGGCTACACCTTC. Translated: CASSLGQENYGYTF.

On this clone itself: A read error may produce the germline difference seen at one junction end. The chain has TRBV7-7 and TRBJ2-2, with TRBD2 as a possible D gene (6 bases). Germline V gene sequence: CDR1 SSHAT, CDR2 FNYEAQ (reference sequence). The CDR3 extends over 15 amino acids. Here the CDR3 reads CASSPVAGGTGELFF. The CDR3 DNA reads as TGTGCTAGCAGCCCCGTAGCCGGGGGCACCGGGGAGCTGTTTTTT.

The CDR3 reads CASSLPATGISEAFF. CDR3 DNA: TGTGCCAGCAGCTTACCAGCGACAGGGATATCTGAAGCTTTCTTT. The chain employs TRBV3-1 (or the pseudogene TRBV3-2) and TRBJ1-1; 7 bases are a match to TRBD1. V gave up 5 bases and J gave up 6 bases; unmatched junction bases: 12. CDR1 and CDR2 (germline): LGHDT, YNNKEL (reference sequence). The CDR3 is made up of 15 amino acids.

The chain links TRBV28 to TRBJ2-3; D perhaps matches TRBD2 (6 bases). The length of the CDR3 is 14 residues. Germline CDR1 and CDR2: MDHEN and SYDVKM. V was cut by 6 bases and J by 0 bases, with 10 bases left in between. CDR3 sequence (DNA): TGTGCCAGCAGCGCTCGGGGGAGCACAGATACGCAGTATTTT. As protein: CASSARGSTDTQYF.

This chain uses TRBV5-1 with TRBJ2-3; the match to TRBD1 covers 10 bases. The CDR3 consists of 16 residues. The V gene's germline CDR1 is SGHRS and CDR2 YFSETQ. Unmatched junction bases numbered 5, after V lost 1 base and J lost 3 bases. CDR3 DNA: TGCGCCAGCAGCTTGTGGGGACAGGGGAAGACAGATACGCAGTATTTT. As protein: CASSLWGQGKTDTQYF. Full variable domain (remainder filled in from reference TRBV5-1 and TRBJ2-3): KAGVTQTPRYLIKTRGQQVTLSCSPISGHRSVSWYQQTPGQGLQFLFEYFSETQRNKGNFPGRFSGRQFSNSRSEMNVSTLELGDSALYLCASSLWGQGKTDTQYFGPGTRLTVL.

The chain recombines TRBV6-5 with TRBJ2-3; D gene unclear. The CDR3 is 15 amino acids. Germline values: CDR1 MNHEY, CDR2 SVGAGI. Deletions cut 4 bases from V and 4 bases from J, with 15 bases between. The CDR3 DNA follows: TGTGCCAGCAGTTCCAACAGCAAAATGGCAGATACGCAGTATTTT. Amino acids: CASSSNSKMADTQYF.

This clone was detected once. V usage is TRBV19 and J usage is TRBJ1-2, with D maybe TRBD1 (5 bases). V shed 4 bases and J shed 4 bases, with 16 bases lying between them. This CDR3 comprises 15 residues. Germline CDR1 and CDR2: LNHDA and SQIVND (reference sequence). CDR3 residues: CASSRATANFYGYTF. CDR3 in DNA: TGTGCCAGTAGTAGGGCGACAGCAAACTTCTATGGCTACACCTTC.

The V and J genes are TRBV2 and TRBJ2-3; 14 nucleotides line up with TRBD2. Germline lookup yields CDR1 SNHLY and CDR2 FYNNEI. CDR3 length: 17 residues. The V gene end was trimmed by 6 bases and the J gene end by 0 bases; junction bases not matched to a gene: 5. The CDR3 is CASRKTSGGASTDTQYF. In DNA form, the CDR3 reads TGTGCCAGCAGAAAGACTAGCGGGGGGGCTAGCACAGATACGCAGTATTTT.

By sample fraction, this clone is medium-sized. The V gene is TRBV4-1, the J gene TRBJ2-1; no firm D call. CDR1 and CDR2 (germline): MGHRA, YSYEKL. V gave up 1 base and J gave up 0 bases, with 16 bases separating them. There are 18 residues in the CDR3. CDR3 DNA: TGCGCCAGCAGCCAAGGCACCCCGAAGTTTAGCTCCTACAATGAGCAGTTCTTC. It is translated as CASSQGTPKFSSYNEQFF.

In nucleotides, the CDR3 is TGTGCCAGCAGCCAAGATTGGGTCGGGGGAGTCTACAATGAGCAGTTCTTC. Amino acid sequence: CASSQDWVGGVYNEQFF. The V gene is TRBV3-1 (or the pseudogene TRBV3-2), the J gene TRBJ2-1; tentative D call: TRBD2 (6 bases). CDR1 is LGHDT and CDR2 is YNNKEL in the germline V gene (reference sequence). The CDR3 has 17 amino acids. V lost 0 bases, J lost 3 bases, and 15 bases lay in between.